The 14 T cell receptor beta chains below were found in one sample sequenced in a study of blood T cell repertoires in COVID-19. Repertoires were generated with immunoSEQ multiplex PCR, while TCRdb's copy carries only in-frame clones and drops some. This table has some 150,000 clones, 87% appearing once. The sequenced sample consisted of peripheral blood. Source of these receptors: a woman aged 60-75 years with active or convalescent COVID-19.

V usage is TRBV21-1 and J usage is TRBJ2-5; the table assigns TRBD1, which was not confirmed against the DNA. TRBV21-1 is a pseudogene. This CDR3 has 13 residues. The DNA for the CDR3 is TGTGCCAGCAGCAAAGGACAGGGGGAGACCCAGTACTTC. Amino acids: CASSKGQGETQYF.

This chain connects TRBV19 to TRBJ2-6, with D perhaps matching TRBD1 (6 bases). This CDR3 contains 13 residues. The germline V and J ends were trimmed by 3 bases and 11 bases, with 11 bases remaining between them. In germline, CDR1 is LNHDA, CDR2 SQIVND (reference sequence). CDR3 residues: CASSMTGLYVLTF. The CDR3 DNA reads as TGTGCCAGTAGTATGACAGGACTTTACGTCCTGACTTTC.

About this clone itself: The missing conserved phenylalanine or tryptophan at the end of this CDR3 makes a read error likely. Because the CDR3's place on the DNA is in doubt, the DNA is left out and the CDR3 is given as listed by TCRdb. The CDR3 protein is CASRPTSGATLFCWLG. This chain uses TRBV3-1 (or the pseudogene TRBV3-2) with TRBJ2-7; TRBD2 is the table's D call and was not checked against the DNA. Both ends counted, the CDR3 spans 16 residues. Germline V gene data show CDR1 as LGHDT and CDR2 as YNNKEL (reference sequence).

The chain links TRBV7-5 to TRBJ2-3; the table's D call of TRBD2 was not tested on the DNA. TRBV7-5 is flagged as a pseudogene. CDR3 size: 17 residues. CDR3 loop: CARSLAGGGGSTDTQYF. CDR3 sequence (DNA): TGTGCCAGAAGCTTAGCGGGAGGGGGGGGAAGCACAGATACGCAGTATTTT.

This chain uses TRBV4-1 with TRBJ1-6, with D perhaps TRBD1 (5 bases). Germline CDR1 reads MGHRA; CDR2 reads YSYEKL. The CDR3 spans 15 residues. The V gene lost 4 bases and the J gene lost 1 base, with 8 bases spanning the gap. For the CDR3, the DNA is TGCGCCAGCAGCCCGGGGACTTCCTATAATTCACCCCTCCACTTT. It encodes CASSPGTSYNSPLHF.

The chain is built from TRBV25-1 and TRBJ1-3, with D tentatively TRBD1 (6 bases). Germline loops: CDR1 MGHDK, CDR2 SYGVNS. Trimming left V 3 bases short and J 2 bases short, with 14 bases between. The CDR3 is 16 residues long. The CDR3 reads CASSDTGIGTGNTIYF. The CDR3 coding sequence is TGTGCCAGCAGTGATACAGGGATTGGGACTGGAAACACCATATATTTT.

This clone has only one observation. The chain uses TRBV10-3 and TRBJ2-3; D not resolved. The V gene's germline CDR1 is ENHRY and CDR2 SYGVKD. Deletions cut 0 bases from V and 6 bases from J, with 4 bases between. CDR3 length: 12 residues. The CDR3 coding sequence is TGTGCCATCAGTGAGTCCGGGGATACGCAGTATTTT. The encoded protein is CAISESGDTQYF.

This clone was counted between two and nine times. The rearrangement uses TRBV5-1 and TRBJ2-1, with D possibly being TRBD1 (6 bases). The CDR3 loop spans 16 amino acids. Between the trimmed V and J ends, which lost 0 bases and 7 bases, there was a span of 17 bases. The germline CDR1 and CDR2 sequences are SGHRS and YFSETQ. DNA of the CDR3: TGCGCCAGCAGCTTGGCGACGGGCCAGGGGCTGAATGAGCAGTTCTTC. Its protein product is CASSLATGQGLNEQFF.

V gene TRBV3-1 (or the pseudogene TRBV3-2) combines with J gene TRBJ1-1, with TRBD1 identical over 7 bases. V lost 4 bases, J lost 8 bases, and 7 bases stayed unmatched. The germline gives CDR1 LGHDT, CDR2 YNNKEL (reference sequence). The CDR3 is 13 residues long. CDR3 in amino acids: CASSPTGSLEAFF. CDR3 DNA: TGTGCCAGCAGCCCGACAGGGTCGCTAGAAGCTTTCTTT.

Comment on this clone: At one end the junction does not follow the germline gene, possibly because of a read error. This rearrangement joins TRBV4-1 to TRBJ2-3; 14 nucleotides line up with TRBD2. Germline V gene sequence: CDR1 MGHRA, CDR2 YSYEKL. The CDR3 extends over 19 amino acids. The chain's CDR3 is CASSQRTSGGSISTDTQYF. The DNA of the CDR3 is TGCGCCAGCAGCCAAAGGACTAGCGGGGGGTCCATAAGCACGGATACGCAGTATTTT.

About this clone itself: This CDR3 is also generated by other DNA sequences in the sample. The CDR3 sequence: CSASVNYGYTF. Written as DNA, the CDR3 is TGCAGTGCTTCGGTGAACTATGGCTACACCTTC. The chain carries TRBV20-1 and TRBJ1-2; D gene unclear. The CDR3 has 11 amino acids. Trimming pared 5 bases from V and 2 bases from J, leaving 6 bases between. Germline loops: CDR1 DFQATT, CDR2 SNEGSKA (reference sequence).

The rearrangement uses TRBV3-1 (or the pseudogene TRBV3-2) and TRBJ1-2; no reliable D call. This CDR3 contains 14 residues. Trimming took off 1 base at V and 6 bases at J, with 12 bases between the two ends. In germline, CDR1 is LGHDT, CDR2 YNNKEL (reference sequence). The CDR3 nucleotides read TGTGCCAGCAGCCAAGGCGCTACCGCGGATGGCTACACCTTC. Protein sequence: CASSQGATADGYTF.

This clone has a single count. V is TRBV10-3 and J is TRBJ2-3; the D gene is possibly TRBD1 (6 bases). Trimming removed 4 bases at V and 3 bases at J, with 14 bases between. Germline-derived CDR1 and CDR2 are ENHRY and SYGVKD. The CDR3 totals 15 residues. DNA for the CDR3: TGTGCCATCAGTGGGGCAGGGGTACGTACAGATACGCAGTATTTT. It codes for CAISGAGVRTDTQYF.

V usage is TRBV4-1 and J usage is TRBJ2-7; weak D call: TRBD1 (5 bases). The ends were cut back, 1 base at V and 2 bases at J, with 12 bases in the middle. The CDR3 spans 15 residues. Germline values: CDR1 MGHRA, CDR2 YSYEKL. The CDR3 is CASSQGQLGPYEQYF. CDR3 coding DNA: TGCGCCAGCAGCCAAGGACAGCTGGGCCCCTACGAGCAGTACTTC.